The clone carrying this T cell receptor beta chain was found once. Its antigen is undetermined. PCR employed 60 Vbeta and 13 Jbeta primers. Original processing notes: Later analysis identified 88 million or so unique TCR beta chains, 9 million to 13 million shared. Sequenced by immunoSEQ multiplex PCR; TCRdb stores in-frame clones only, minus some. The V and J calls and the clone size are those of that table, but D and trimming were determined from the DNA. The data show about 160,000 clones, with about 80% seen just once and around 4.5% held by the top ten. These data belong to a study of cytomegalovirus exposure and HLA in healthy donors. Whole-study findings and limits: TCR beta chains numbering 150 to 200 were designated cytomegalovirus-associated.

Sequencing input: PBMCs. The TCR was taken from a man aged 25 to 40 in good health and CMV-seronegative.

The CDR3 DNA sequence: TGTGCCAGCAGCCCTCCGACAGGGACCGACAATCAGCCCCAGCATTTT. It yields the protein CASSPPTGTDNQPQHF. This chain joins TRBV7-8 and TRBJ1-5; 7 bases fit TRBD1. Germline CDR1 is SGHVS and CDR2 is FQNEAQ. The V and J ends lost 5 bases and 3 bases, in that order; junction bases with no gene match: 10. CDR3 length: 16 amino acids.